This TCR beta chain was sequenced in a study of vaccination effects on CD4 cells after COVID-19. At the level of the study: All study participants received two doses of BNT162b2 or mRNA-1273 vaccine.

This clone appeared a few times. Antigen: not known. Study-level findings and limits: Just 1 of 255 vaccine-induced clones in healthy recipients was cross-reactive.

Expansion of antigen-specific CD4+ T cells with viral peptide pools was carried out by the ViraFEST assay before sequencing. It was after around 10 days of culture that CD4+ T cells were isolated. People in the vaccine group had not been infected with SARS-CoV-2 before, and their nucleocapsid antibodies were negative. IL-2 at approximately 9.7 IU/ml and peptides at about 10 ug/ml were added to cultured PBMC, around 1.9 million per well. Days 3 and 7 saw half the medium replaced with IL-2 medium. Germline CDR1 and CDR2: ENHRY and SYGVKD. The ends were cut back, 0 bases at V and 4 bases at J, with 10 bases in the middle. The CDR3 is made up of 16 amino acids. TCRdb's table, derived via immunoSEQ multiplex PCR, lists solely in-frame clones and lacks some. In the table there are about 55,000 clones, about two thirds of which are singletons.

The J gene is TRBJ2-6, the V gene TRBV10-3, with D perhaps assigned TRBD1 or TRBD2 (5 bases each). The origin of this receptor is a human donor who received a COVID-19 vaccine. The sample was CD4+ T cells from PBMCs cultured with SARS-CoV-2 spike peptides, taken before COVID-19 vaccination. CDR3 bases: TGTGCCATCAGTGAGTCTCACGGGGCCGGGGCCAACGTCCTGACTTTC. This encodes CAISESHGAGANVLTF.